The source of this TCR beta chain is a study of blood T cell repertoires in COVID-19. Study-wide background: The United States, Italy and Spain supplied acute and convalescent COVID-19 samples. From T cells, B-cell-depleted T cells, or PBMCs came the material, which was cDNA or gDNA.

The assay was immunoSEQ multiplex PCR, and TCRdb's table has in-frame clones only and misses some. There are nearly 300,000 clones in the sample; around 92% occur only once, and roughly 2.9% lies in the top ten. This CDR3 is built from 11 residues. Trimming took 3 bases from V and 3 from J, leaving 4 bases between them. Germline CDR1 reads SGHTS; CDR2 reads YDEGEE. The genes are TRBV5-8 and TRBJ2-7; D not certain. The receptor was derived from a woman aged 50 to 60 who had been exposed to COVID-19. What was sequenced was PBMCs or T cells enriched from blood (not recorded which). CDR3 coding DNA: TGTGCCAGCAGCTCGTACTACGAGCAGTACTTC. This codes for CASSSYYEQYF. The full variable domain, rest sourced from reference TRBV5-8 and TRBJ2-7, is EAGVTQSPTHLIKTRGQQATLRCSPISGHTSVYWYQQALGLGLQFLLWYDEGEERNRGNFPPRFSGRQFPNYSSELNVNALELEDSALYLCASSSYYEQYFGPGTRLTVT.